What follows are 32 T cell receptor beta chains derived from one specimen sequenced in a study of blood T cell repertoires in COVID-19. The table came from immunoSEQ multiplex PCR; TCRdb's copy has only in-frame clones and leaves some out. Counted here are roughly 240,000 clones, around 85% occurring once; the ten biggest clones make up approximately 5.1%. Input material: peripheral blood. All receptors come from a man aged 45 to 65 with COVID-19, enrolled during active disease.

This chain connects TRBV14 to TRBJ1-1; D is uncertain. CDR1 is SGHDN and CDR2 is FVKESK in the germline V gene. This CDR3 has 14 amino acids. V was cut by 4 bases and J by 3 bases, with 12 bases left in between. CDR3 loop: CASSRMRTDTEAFF. In DNA, the CDR3 is TGTGCCAGCAGCCGTATGCGGACTGACACTGAAGCTTTCTTT.

The V call is TRBV5-4, the J call TRBJ2-2, with D maybe TRBD1 (6 bases). Germline loops: CDR1 SGHNT, CDR2 YYREEE (reference sequence). The CDR3 is 16 residues long. Trimming pared 2 bases from V and 2 bases from J, leaving 13 bases between. The CDR3 bases are TGTGCCAGCAGCTTTAGGCCAGGGGTAAACACCGGGGAGCTGTTTTTT. Translation: CASSFRPGVNTGELFF.

The rearrangement links TRBV7-8 to TRBJ2-5; the match to TRBD2 covers 8 bases. There are 16 residues in the CDR3. With V trimmed by 4 bases and J by 0 bases, 7 bases remained unmatched. The germline V gene has CDR1 SGHVS and CDR2 FQNEAQ. The CDR3 DNA sequence: TGTGCCAGCAGCTCCCCAGCGGGGGCGTACCAAGAGACCCAGTACTTC. This translates into CASSSPAGAYQETQYF.

This rearrangement joins TRBV6-5 to TRBJ1-6; D not certain. CDR3 length: 15 residues. The ends were cut back, 8 bases at V and 6 bases at J, with 17 bases in the middle. Germline CDR1 and CDR2: MNHEY and SVGAGI. The CDR3 loop is CASQEGRRSNSPLHF. The CDR3 region has the DNA TGTGCCAGCCAGGAAGGTCGGAGGAGTAATTCACCCCTCCACTTT.

The V gene is TRBV7-8, the J gene TRBJ1-5, with 8 positions matching TRBD1. V gave up 3 bases and J gave up 9 bases; unmatched junction bases: 7. Germline V gives CDR1 SGHVS, CDR2 FQNEAQ. The CDR3 extends over 14 amino acids. The CDR3 DNA reads as TGTGCCAGCAGCTTCCGGGACAGGCTGAGGCCCCAGCATTTT. It specifies CASSFRDRLRPQHF.

The chain combines TRBV10-2 with TRBJ2-3; 13 nucleotides agree with TRBD2. Germline CDR1 reads WSHSY; CDR2 reads SAAADI. The CDR3 sequence is 17 residues long. The V and J ends lost 5 bases and 0 bases, in that order; junction bases with no gene match: 5. The CDR3 sequence is CASSKGTSGASTDTQYF. In DNA, the CDR3 is TGCGCCAGCAGTAAAGGGACTAGCGGGGCCAGCACAGATACGCAGTATTTT.

V is TRBV9 and J is TRBJ1-3; D gene unclear. The ends were cut back, 4 bases at V and 0 bases at J, with 11 bases in the middle. The CDR3 contains 15 residues. CDR1 is SGDLS, CDR2 YYNGEE, per germline. The CDR3 DNA is TGTGCCAGCAGCACGACACCGTTCTCTGGAAACACCATATATTTT. As protein: CASSTTPFSGNTIYF. The entire variable domain, with the rest obtained from reference TRBV9 and TRBJ1-3, is as follows: DSGVTQTPKHLITATGQRVTLRCSPRSGDLSVYWYQQSLDQGLQFLIQYYNGEERAKGNILERFSAQQFPDLHSELNLSSLELGDSALYFCASSTTPFSGNTIYFGEGSWLTVV.

Concerning this clone itself: The sample has other DNA sequences that encode this CDR3 too. This chain uses TRBV5-1 with TRBJ2-2, with TRBD1 matching 7 bases. Germline V gene sequence: CDR1 SGHRS, CDR2 YFSETQ. The V segment lost 2 bases and the J segment 0 bases; nucleotides outside the gene matches: 1. The CDR3 loop spans 15 amino acids. CDR3 nucleotide sequence: TGCGCCAGCAGCTTAGGGACAGCGAACACCGGGGAGCTGTTTTTT. Translation: CASSLGTANTGELFF.

The CDR3, as DNA: TGTGCCAGCAGCTTAGTACAGGGAAGTTCAGAGACCCAGTACTTC. It is translated as CASSLVQGSSETQYF. This chain uses TRBV7-9 with TRBJ2-5; TRBD1 might be the D (6 bases). Trimming pared 1 base from V and 4 bases from J, leaving 13 bases between. Germline CDR1 is SEHNR and CDR2 is FQNEAQ (reference sequence). This CDR3 has 15 residues.

The chain carries TRBV5-1 and TRBJ2-5; the match to TRBD1 covers 7 bases. The CDR3 has 13 residues. The junction had 3 bases not matched to a gene; V was cut back by 5 bases and J by 2 bases. Germline-derived CDR1 and CDR2 are SGHRS and YFSETQ. CDR3 in amino acids: CASSRGQQETQYF. DNA of the CDR3: TGCGCCAGCAGTCGGGGACAGCAAGAGACCCAGTACTTC. Complete variable domain (other parts from reference TRBV5-1 and TRBJ2-5): KAGVTQTPRYLIKTRGQQVTLSCSPISGHRSVSWYQQTPGQGLQFLFEYFSETQRNKGNFPGRFSGRQFSNSRSEMNVSTLELGDSALYLCASSRGQQETQYFGPGTRLLVL.

This rearrangement joins TRBV6-5 to TRBJ2-7; a possible D gene is TRBD2 (6 bases). V was cut by 5 bases and J by 0 bases, with 11 bases left in between. CDR1 is MNHEY and CDR2 is SVGAGI in the germline V gene. This CDR3 contains 14 residues. CDR3: CASSTRDFSYEQYF. CDR3 coding DNA: TGTGCCAGCAGTACCCGGGACTTCTCCTACGAGCAGTACTTC.

This clone was counted a single time. The rearrangement joins TRBV9 to TRBJ2-7, with no clear D. CDR1 is SGDLS, CDR2 YYNGEE, per germline. The CDR3 runs 14 residues. Between the trimmed V and J ends, which lost 0 bases and 6 bases, there was a span of 13 bases. In nucleotides, the CDR3 is TGTGCCAGCAGCGTAGGCGTTGGTGTATTCGAGCAGTACTTC. This translates into CASSVGVGVFEQYF.

The J gene is TRBJ2-7, the V gene TRBV7-2, with TRBD1 identical over 10 bases. Trimming took 3 bases from V and 3 from J; bases not matched to a gene: 2. In germline, CDR1 is SGHTA, CDR2 FQGNSA. The CDR3 contains 14 residues. CDR3 loop: CASSFGTGVYEQYF. The CDR3 bases are TGTGCCAGCAGCTTCGGGACAGGGGTCTACGAGCAGTACTTC.

The chain links TRBV2 to TRBJ2-5, with TRBD2 matching 13 bases. In germline, CDR1 is SNHLY, CDR2 FYNNEI. The CDR3 sequence is 14 residues long. The J segment lost 4 bases and the V segment lost 6 bases, leaving 2 bases of the junction unmatched. The CDR3 is CASSRTSGRETQYF. In nucleotides, the CDR3 is TGTGCCAGCAGCCGGACTAGCGGGAGAGAGACCCAGTACTTC.

The V and J genes are TRBV9 and TRBJ2-3; 10 bases agree with TRBD2. The CDR3 loop spans 16 amino acids. The germline V gene has CDR1 SGDLS and CDR2 YYNGEE. After removal of 1 base from V and 6 bases from J, the junction contained 8 bases not matched to a gene. DNA for the CDR3: TGTGCCAGCAGCGTACTTGGTGGTAGCGGGGGGGATACGCAGTATTTT. Translated: CASSVLGGSGGDTQYF.

V is TRBV19 and J is TRBJ2-7; 10 positions agree with TRBD1. The germline CDR1 and CDR2 sequences are LNHDA and SQIVND (reference sequence). CDR3 length: 13 residues. The V segment lost 6 bases and the J segment 5 bases; nucleotides outside the gene matches: 4. In DNA form, the CDR3 reads TGTGCCAGTAGCGTGGACAGGGGGGACGAGCAGTACTTC. Translated, it gives CASSVDRGDEQYF.

This clone was seen only a few times. This chain connects TRBV20-1 to TRBJ1-6; D not certain. Per germline, CDR1 DFQATT and CDR2 SNEGSKA (reference sequence). The CDR3 loop spans 16 amino acids. The germline V and J ends were trimmed by 3 bases and 3 bases, with 15 bases remaining between them. The CDR3 DNA follows: TGCAGTGCTAGTCGGCCGGGTCTGAACTATAATTCACCCCTCCACTTT. This encodes CSASRPGLNYNSPLHF.

The genes are TRBV2 and TRBJ1-1; weak D call: TRBD1 (6 bases). Germline CDR1 SNHLY, CDR2 FYNNEI. The CDR3 has 15 residues. V lost 2 bases to trimming and J lost 0 bases, with 10 bases between them. Here the CDR3 reads CASSENGQMNTEAFF. The CDR3 DNA is TGTGCCAGCAGTGAAAACGGACAGATGAACACTGAAGCTTTCTTT.

This sequence joins TRBV2 and TRBJ2-2; D not resolved. The CDR3 is made up of 14 amino acids. Trimming stripped 5 bases from V and 4 bases from J, with 11 bases between. The germline V gene has CDR1 SNHLY and CDR2 FYNNEI. The CDR3 spells CASSSLVSTGELFF. CDR3 nucleotide sequence: TGTGCCAGCAGTAGCCTAGTCTCCACCGGGGAGCTGTTTTTT.

The rearrangement joins TRBV6-5 to TRBJ1-2, with D possibly matching TRBD1 (6 bases). From germline, CDR1 is MNHEY and CDR2 SVGAGI. CDR3 size: 12 residues. V was trimmed by 5 bases and J by 8 bases, leaving 12 bases between them. This chain's CDR3 is CASSSTGPGYTF. The CDR3 bases are TGTGCCAGCAGTAGTACAGGGCCCGGCTACACCTTC.

V usage is TRBV7-9 and J usage is TRBJ1-1; 9 nucleotides line up with TRBD1. Germline lookup yields CDR1 SEHNR and CDR2 FQNEAQ (reference sequence). The CDR3 has 17 amino acids. Trimming took 2 bases from V and 8 from J; bases not matched to a gene: 15. The CDR3 loop reads CASSLKIRTGANLEAFF. In DNA, the CDR3 is TGTGCCAGCAGCTTAAAAATCAGGACAGGGGCTAATTTAGAAGCTTTCTTT.

This sequence joins TRBV6-1 and TRBJ2-7; 8 bases line up with TRBD2. Germline values: CDR1 MNHNS, CDR2 SASEGT. The CDR3 is 14 residues long. V trimming: 6 bases; J trimming: 3 bases; junction bases outside the gene matches: 7. The CDR3 nucleotides are TGTGCCAGCAGCCCCCCAGCGGGGGACTACGAGCAGTACTTC. As protein: CASSPPAGDYEQYF.

The chain has TRBV25-1 and TRBJ2-5; 9 bases are a match to TRBD1. The CDR3 runs to 17 residues. J lost 3 bases, V lost 2 bases, and 10 bases had no gene match. CDR1 and CDR2 from the germline V gene are MGHDK and SYGVNS. The CDR3 loop is CASSEPLHRGRKETQYF. CDR3 DNA: TGTGCCAGCAGTGAACCGCTCCACAGGGGGCGGAAAGAGACCCAGTACTTC.

The rearrangement links TRBV5-1 to TRBJ1-1, with D unclear. CDR3 length: 15 residues. Germline lookup yields CDR1 SGHRS and CDR2 YFSETQ. Trimming removed 0 bases from V and 1 base from J, with 10 bases in between. As DNA, the CDR3 is TGCGCCAGCAGCTTGGAGGTCCGGGAGAACACTGAAGCTTTCTTT. Its protein is CASSLEVRENTEAFF.

This clone was picked up one time. V is TRBV30 and J is TRBJ1-4; 8 positions match TRBD1. The germline gives CDR1 GTSNPN, CDR2 SVGIG (reference sequence). This CDR3 region has 13 residues. The CDR3, as DNA: TGTGCTACACCAGGGGGCCCTAATGAAAAACTGTTTTTT. This codes for CATPGGPNEKLFF.

This clone was picked up a small number of times. The chain recombines TRBV7-8 with TRBJ1-3; D is perhaps TRBD1 (5 bases). Germline lookup yields CDR1 SGHVS and CDR2 FQNEAQ. The CDR3 covers 16 residues. V dropped 5 bases and J dropped 1 base, with 15 bases sitting between them. CDR3: CASSPWGDRSGNTIYF. The CDR3 DNA reads as TGTGCCAGCAGCCCTTGGGGGGATAGATCTGGAAACACCATATATTTT.

This sequence joins TRBV4-1 and TRBJ1-6; TRBD1 aligns across 10 bases. The CDR3 is made up of 14 amino acids. CDR1 and CDR2 (germline): MGHRA, YSYEKL. The V segment lost 6 bases and the J segment 7 bases; nucleotides outside the gene matches: 3. In nucleotides, the CDR3 is TGCGCCAGCAGTAAGGGACAGGGGAATTCACCCCTCCACTTT. Its protein product is CASSKGQGNSPLHF.

J is TRBJ2-1 and V is TRBV12-3 or TRBV12-4, with a tentative D call TRBD1 (6 bases). The CDR3 runs to 13 residues. V was cut by 10 bases and J by 4 bases, with 14 bases left in between. The CDR3 sequence: CATLGDNYNEQFF. The CDR3 nucleotides are TGTGCCACCCTGGGGGACAATTACAATGAGCAGTTCTTC.

This chain uses TRBV19 with TRBJ1-6; possible D gene TRBD1, 5 bases. CDR3 size: 16 residues. Trimming removed 1 base from V and 5 bases from J, with 12 bases in between. Germline V lookup: CDR1 LNHDA, CDR2 SQIVND (reference sequence). CDR3 nucleotides: TGTGCCAGTAGTATAGGGGGCCGCGGGGATAATTCACCCCTCCACTTT. Amino acid sequence: CASSIGGRGDNSPLHF.

Only one count was recorded for this clone. The chain uses TRBV25-1 and TRBJ2-7, with D possibly being TRBD1 (5 bases). The CDR3 is 11 amino acids. Germline lookup yields CDR1 MGHDK and CDR2 SYGVNS. V gave up 7 bases and J gave up 6 bases, with 10 bases separating them. Here the CDR3 reads CASTSRGEQYF. DNA of the CDR3: TGTGCCAGCACGAGTAGGGGCGAGCAGTACTTC.

The chain couples TRBV30 to TRBJ2-7; TRBD1 agrees at 9 bases. Germline CDR1 and CDR2: GTSNPN and SVGIG (reference sequence). V lost 4 bases, J lost 3 bases, and 10 bases stayed unmatched. CDR3 size: 15 residues. This CDR3 is CAWIPFGQGNYEQYF. CDR3 DNA sequence: TGTGCCTGGATACCCTTTGGACAGGGGAACTACGAGCAGTACTTC.

The chain employs TRBV4-2 and TRBJ2-1, with TRBD2 as a possible D gene (7 bases). CDR3 length equals 15 residues. V was clipped by 0 bases and J by 5 bases, with 11 bases between them. Germline CDR1 and CDR2: LGHNA and YNFKEQ. The CDR3 region has the DNA TGTGCCAGCAGCCAAGAGGCGGGGGCCCACAATGAGCAGTTCTTC. The encoded protein is CASSQEAGAHNEQFF.